This T cell receptor (beta chain) emerged from a study of metastatic and nonmetastatic thyroid tumors. Overall study context: Repertoires were compared across blood and tumor or nodule tissue from malignant and benign thyroid patients. The study's findings and limits: Reported TCR beta diversity, measured in blood and tumor, was significantly higher for malignant thyroid tumors than for benign nodules.

In the authors' methods: Clinicopathological groups differed in CDR3, with these differences serving to build a distant-metastasis classifier for papillary thyroid cancer. TCRdb reassembled clones from the PCR reads with MiXCR. TCRdb's processing, not the authors' own work, is the source of the V and J calls. The sample holds tens of thousands of clones, over 9.5% seen once. Germline assignment: CDR1 PRHDT and CDR2 FYEKMQ (reference sequence). This CDR3 has 17 amino acids. Between the trimmed V and J ends, which lost 5 bases and 1 base, there was a span of 20 bases. Thyroid surgery took place with no prior treatment in any patient. There are many counts of this clone. Its antigen remains unidentified.

The clonotype originates from a female donor with papillary thyroid cancer or a benign thyroid nodule (not recorded which). Some clones in this sample may be carry-over from other donors' samples. Sequencing used blood. This chain connects TRBV13 to TRBJ1-2; TRBD1 is a possible D gene (5 bases). CDR3 DNA sequence: TGTGCCAGCAGCACCCGGGACCTAGGACACCATAACTATGGCTACACCTTC. Its protein is CASSTRDLGHHNYGYTF.